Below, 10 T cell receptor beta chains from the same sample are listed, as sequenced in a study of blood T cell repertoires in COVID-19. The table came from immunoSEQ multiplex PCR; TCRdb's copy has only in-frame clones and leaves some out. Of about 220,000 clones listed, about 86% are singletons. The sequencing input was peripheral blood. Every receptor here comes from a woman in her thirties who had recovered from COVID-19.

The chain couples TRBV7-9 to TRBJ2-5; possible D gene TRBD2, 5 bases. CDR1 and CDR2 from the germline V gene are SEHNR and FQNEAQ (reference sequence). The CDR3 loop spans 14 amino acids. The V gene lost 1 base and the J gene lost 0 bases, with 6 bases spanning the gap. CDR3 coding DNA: TGTGCCAGCAGCTTAGGAGGGTACCAAGAGACCCAGTACTTC. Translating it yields CASSLGGYQETQYF.

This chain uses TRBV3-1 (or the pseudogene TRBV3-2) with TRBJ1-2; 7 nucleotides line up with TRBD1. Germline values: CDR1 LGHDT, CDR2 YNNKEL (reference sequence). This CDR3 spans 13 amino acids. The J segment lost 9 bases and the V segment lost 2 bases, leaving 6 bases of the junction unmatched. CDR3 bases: TGTGCCAGCAGCCAATGGGACAGTTCGAGCTACACCTTC. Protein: CASSQWDSSSYTF.

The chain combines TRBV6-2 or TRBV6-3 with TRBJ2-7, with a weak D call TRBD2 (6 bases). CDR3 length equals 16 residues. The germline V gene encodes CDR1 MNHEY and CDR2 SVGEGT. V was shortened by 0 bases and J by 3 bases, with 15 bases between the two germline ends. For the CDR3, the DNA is TGTGCCAGCAGTTACTCGGGAACCGGGACTTTCTACGAGCAGTACTTC. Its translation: CASSYSGTGTFYEQYF.

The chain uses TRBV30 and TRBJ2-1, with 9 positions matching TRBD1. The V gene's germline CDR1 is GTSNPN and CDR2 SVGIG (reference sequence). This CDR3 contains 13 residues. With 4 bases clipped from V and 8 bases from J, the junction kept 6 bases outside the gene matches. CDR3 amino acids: CAWTGDRDDEQFF. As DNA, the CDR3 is TGTGCCTGGACAGGGGACAGGGATGATGAGCAGTTCTTC. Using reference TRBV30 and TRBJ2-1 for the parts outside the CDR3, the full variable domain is SQTIHQWPATLVQPVGSPLSLECTVEGTSNPNLYWYRQAAGRGLQLLFYSVGIGQISSEVPQNLSASRPQDRQFILSSKKLLLSDSGFYLCAWTGDRDDEQFFGPGTRLTVL.

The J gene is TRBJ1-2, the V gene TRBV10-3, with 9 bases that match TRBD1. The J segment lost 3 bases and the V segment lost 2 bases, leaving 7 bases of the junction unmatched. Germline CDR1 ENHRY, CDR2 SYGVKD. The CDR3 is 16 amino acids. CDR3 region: CAISERRTGEYYGYTF. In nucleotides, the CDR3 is TGTGCCATCAGTGAGCGCCGGACAGGGGAGTACTATGGCTACACCTTC.

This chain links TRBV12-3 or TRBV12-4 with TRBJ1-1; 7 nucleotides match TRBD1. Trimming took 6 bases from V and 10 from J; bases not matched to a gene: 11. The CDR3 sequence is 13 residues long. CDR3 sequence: CASRVDRAVGAFF. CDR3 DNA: TGTGCCAGCAGGGTTGACAGGGCTGTGGGAGCTTTCTTT.

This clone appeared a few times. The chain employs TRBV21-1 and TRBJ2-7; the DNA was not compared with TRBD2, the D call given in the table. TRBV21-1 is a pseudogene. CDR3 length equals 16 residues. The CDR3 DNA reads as TGTGCCAGCAGCAAAGCGGGCAGGGAGGGCTCCTACGAGCAGTACTTC. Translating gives CASSKAGREGSYEQYF.

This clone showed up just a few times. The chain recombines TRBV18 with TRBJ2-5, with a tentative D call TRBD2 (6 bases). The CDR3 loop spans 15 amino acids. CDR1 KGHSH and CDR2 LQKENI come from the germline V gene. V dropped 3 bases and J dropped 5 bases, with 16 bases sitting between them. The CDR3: CASSPLGAAGETQYF. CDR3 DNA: TGTGCCAGCTCACCGCTGGGAGCGGCGGGGGAGACCCAGTACTTC.

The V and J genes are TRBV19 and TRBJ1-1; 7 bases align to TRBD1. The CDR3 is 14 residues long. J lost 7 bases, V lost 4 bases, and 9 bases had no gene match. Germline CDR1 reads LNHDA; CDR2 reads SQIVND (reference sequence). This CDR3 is CASSNLRGASEAFF. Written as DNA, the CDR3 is TGTGCCAGTAGTAATCTCAGGGGGGCGAGTGAAGCTTTCTTT.

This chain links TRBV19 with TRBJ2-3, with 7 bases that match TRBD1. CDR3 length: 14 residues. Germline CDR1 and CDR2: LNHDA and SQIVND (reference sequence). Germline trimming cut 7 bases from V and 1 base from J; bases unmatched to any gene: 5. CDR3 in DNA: TGTGCCAGTAAGAGGGGGCGCGGCACAGATACGCAGTATTTT. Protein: CASKRGRGTDTQYF.